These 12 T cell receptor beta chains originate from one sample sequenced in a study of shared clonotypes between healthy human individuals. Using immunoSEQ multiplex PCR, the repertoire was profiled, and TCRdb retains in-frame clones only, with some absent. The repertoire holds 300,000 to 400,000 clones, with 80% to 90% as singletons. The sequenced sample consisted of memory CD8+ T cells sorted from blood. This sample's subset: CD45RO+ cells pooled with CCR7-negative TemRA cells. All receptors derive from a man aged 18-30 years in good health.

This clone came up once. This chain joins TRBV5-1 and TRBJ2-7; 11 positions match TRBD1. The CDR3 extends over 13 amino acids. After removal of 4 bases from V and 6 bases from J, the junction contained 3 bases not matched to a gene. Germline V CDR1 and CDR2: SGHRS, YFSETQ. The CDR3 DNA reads TGCGCCAGCAGCGCGGACAGGGGGCGCGAGCAGTACTTC. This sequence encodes CASSADRGREQYF.

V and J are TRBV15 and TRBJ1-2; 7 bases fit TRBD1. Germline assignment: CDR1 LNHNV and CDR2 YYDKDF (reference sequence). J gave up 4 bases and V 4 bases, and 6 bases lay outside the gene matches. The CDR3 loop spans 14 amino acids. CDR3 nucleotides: TGTGCCACCAGCACCAGACAGGGTGGCTATGGCTACACCTTC. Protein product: CATSTRQGGYGYTF.

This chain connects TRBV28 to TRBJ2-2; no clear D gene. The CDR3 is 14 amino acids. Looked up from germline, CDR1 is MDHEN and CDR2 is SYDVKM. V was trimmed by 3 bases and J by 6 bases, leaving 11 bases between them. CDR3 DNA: TGTGCCAGCAGTTTCCCCCGCAGTTCCGGGGAGCTGTTTTTT. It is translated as CASSFPRSSGELFF. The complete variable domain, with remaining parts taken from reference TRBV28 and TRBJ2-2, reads DVKVTQSSRYLVKRTGEKVFLECVQDMDHENMFWYRQDPGLGLRLIYFSYDVKMKEKGDIPEGYSVSREKKERFSLILESASTNQTSMYLCASSFPRSSGELFFGEGSRLTVL.

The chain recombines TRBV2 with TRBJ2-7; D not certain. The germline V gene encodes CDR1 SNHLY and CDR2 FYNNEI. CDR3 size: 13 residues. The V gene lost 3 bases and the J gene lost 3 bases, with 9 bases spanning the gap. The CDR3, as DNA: TGTGCCAGCAGTGAGGCTAGTATCTACGAGCAGTACTTC. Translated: CASSEASIYEQYF.

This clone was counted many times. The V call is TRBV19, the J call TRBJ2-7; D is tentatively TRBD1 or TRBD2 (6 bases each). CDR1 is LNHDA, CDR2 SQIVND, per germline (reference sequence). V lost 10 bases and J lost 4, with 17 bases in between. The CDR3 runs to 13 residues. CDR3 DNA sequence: TGTGCCACCCAGCCAGGGGCGGGGTACGAGCAGTACTTC. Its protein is CATQPGAGYEQYF.

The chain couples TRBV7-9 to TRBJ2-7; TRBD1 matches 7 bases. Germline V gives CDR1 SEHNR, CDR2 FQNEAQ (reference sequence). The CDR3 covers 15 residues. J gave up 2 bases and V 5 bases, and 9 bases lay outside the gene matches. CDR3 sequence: CASSPRGQGAYEQYF. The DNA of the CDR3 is TGTGCCAGCAGCCCAAGAGGGCAGGGGGCCTACGAGCAGTACTTC. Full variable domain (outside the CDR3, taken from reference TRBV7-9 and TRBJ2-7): DTGVSQNPRHKITKRGQNVTFRCDPISEHNRLYWYRQTLGQGPEFLTYFQNEAQLEKSRLLSDRFSAERPKGSFSTLEIQRTEQGDSAMYLCASSPRGQGAYEQYFGPGTRLTVT.

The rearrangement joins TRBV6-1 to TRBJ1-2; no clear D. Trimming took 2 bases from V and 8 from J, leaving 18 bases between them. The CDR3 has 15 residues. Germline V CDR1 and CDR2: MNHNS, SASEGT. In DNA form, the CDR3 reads TGTGCCAGCAGTGAACCCCACCGGGGAGGGCACGGCTACACCTTC. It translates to CASSEPHRGGHGYTF.

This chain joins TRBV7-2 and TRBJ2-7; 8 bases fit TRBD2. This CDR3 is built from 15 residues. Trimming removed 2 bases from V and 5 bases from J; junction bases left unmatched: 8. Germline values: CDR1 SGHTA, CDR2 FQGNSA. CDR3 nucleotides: TGTGCCAGCAGCTTATTATCCGGGAGGGTCAACGAGCAGTACTTC. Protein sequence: CASSLLSGRVNEQYF.

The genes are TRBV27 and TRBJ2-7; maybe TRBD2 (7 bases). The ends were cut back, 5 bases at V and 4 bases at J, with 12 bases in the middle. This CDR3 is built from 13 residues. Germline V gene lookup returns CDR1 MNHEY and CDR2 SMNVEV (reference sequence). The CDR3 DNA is TGTGCCAGCAGTCGCGGGGGCTCTTACGAGCAGTACTTC. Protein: CASSRGGSYEQYF.

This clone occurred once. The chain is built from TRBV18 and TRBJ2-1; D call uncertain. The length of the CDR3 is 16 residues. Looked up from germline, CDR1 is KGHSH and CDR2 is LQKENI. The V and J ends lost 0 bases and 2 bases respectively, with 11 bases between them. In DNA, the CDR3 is TGTGCCAGCTCACCACCTGAACCCGCTACCTACAATGAGCAGTTCTTC. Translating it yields CASSPPEPATYNEQFF.

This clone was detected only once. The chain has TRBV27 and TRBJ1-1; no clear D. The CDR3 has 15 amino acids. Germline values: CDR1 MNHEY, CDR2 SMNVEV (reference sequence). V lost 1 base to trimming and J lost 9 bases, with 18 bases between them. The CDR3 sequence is CASSLLGASSVKAFF. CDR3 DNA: TGTGCCAGCAGTTTATTAGGCGCGTCATCGGTGAAAGCTTTCTTT.

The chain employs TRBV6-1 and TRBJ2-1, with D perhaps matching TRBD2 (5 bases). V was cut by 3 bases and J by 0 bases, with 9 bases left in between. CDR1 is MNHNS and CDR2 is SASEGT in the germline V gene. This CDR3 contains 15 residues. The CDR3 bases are TGTGCCAGCAGTGAGGACTCGAGCTCCTACAATGAGCAGTTCTTC. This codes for CASSEDSSSYNEQFF.